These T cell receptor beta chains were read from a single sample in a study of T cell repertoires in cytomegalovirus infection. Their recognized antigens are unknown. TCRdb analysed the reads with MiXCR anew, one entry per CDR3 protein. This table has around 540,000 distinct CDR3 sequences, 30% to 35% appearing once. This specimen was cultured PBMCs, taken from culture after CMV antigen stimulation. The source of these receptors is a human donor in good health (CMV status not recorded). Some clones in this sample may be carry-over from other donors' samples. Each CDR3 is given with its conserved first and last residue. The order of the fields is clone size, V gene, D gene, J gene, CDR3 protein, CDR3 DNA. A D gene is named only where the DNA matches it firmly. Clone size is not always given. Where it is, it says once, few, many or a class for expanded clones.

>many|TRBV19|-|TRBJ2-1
CASSRIVNEQFF
TGTGCCAGTAGCCGGATCGTCAATGAGCAGTTCTTC
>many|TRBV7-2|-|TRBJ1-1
CASSFPQSWGGTEAFF
TGTGCCAGCAGCTTTCCCCAAAGCTGGGGGGGCACTGAAGCTTTCTTT
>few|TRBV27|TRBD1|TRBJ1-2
CASSLKDRGGYTF
TGTGCCAGCAGTTTAAAGGACAGGGGTGGCTACACCTTC
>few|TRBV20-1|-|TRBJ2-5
CSAKGQETQYF
TGCAGTGCTAAGGGGCAAGAGACCCAGTACTTC
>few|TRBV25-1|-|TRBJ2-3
CASSGRIRIPPDTQYF
TGTGCCAGCAGTGGACGGATCCGCATCCCCCCAGATACGCAGTATTTT
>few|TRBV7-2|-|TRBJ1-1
CASSLARSMNTEAFF
TGTGCCAGCAGCTTAGCCAGGAGCATGAACACTGAAGCTTTCTTT
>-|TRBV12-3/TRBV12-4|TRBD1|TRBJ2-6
CASSPGTDFYSGANVLTF
TGTGCCAGCAGTCCGGGGACAGACTTCTACTCTGGGGCCAACGTCCTGACTTTC
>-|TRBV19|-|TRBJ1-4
CASRRQVRSTNEKLFF
TGTGCCAGTAGGAGACAGGTCCGATCAACTAATGAAAAACTGTTTTTT
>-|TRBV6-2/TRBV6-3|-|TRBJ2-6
CASSYKQGSSPWAGANVLTF
TGTGCCAGCAGTTACAAGCAGGGGTCGAGCCCCTGGGCAGGGGCCAACGTCCTGACTTTC
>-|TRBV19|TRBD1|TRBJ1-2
CASSVPGQGNGYTF
TGTGCCAGTAGTGTACCGGGACAGGGGAATGGCTACACCTTC
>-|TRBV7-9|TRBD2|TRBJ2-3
CASSSWVQRDYDTQYF
TGTGCCAGCAGCTCCTGGGTCCAGCGGGATTACGATACGCAGTATTTT
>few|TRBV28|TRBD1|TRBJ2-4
CASSLADRAKNIQYF
TGTGCCAGCAGTTTGGCCGACAGGGCGAAAAACATTCAGTACTTC
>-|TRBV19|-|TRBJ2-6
CASSIGRVPGANVLTF
TGTGCCAGTAGTATAGGGCGGGTTCCTGGGGCCAACGTCCTGACTTTC
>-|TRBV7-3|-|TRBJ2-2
CASRRRRDTGELFF
TGTGCCAGCAGGCGAAGGAGAGACACCGGGGAGCTGTTTTTT
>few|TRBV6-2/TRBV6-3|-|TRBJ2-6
CASSSYVGGVGANVLTF
TGTGCCAGCAGTTCCTACGTCGGAGGGGTTGGGGCCAACGTCCTGACTTTC
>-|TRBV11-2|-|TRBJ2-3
CASRRTSGPRGTDTQYF
TGTGCCAGCAGAAGGACCAGCGGGCCCCGAGGCACAGATACGCAGTATTTT
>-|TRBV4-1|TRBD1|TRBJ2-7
CASSLTGTGKYEQYF
TGCGCCAGCAGCTTAACCGGGACAGGGAAATACGAGCAGTACTTC
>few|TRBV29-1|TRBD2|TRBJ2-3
CSADYGGSRTDTQYF
TGCAGCGCTGATTACGGCGGGAGTCGTACAGATACGCAGTATTTT
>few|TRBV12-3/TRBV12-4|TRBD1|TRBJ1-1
CASSYNPQGRSAFF
TGTGCCAGCAGCTACAACCCACAGGGGAGATCGGCTTTCTTT
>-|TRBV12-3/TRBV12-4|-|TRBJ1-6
CASSLQGQSPLHF
TGTGCCAGCAGTTTACAGGGGCAATCACCCCTCCACTTT
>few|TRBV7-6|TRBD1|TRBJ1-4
CASSFQQGWDEKLFF
TGTGCCAGCAGCTTCCAACAGGGGTGGGATGAAAAACTGTTTTTT
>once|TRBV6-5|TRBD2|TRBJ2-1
CASSLDPGLAGGGEQFF
TGTGCCAGCAGTTTGGACCCGGGACTAGCGGGAGGAGGTGAGCAGTTCTTC
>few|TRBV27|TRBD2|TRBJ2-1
CASSASGISINEQFF
TGTGCCAGCTCTGCTAGCGGGATTTCGATCAATGAGCAGTTCTTC
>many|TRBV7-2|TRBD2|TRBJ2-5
CASSPNMGGETQYF
TGTGCCAGCAGCCCGAATATGGGGGGGGAGACCCAGTACTTC
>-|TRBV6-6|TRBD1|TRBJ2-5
CASRGQGLRGETQYF
TGTGCCAGCAGGGGACAGGGCCTGCGGGGGGAGACCCAGTACTTC
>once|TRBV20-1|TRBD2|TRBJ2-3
CSARRLASSTDTQYF
TGCAGTGCTAGGAGACTAGCCTCTAGCACAGATACGCAGTATTTT
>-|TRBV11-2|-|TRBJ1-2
CASSLGPGADYGYTF
TGTGCCAGCAGCTTAGGGCCGGGGGCGGACTATGGCTACACCTTC
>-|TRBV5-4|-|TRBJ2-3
CASSFGRMQDTQYF
TGTGCCAGCAGCTTCGGCAGGATGCAAGATACGCAGTATTTT
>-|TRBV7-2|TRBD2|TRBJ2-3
CASSLVGSSGRTDTQYF
TGTGCCAGCAGCTTAGTGGGAAGTAGCGGGAGGACAGATACGCAGTATTTT
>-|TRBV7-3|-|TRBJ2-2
CASSLGTFTGELFF
TGTGCCAGCAGCTTAGGGACGTTCACCGGGGAGCTGTTTTTT
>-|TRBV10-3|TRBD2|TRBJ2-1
CAISDRTGTSLWQFF
TGTGCCATCAGCGATCGTACCGGGACTAGCCTTTGGCAGTTCTTC
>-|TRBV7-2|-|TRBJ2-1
CASSPHFLEQFF
TGTGCCAGCAGTCCTCATTTCCTTGAGCAGTTCTTC
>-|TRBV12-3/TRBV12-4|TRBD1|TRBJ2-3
CASTQQGAATDTQYF
TGTGCCAGCACACAACAGGGGGCGGCCACAGATACGCAGTATTTT
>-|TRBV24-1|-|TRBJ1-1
CATSDFQGRTAFF
TGTGCCACCAGTGATTTCCAGGGGAGGACAGCTTTCTTT
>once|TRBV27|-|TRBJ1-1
CASSPGQATSTEAFF
TGTGCCAGCAGTCCCGGCCAGGCGACTAGCACTGAAGCTTTCTTT
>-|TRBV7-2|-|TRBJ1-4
CASSKGPSNEKLFF
TGTGCCAGCAGCAAGGGACCGAGTAATGAAAAACTGTTTTTT